The present T cell receptor (beta chain) was sequenced within a study of cytomegalovirus exposure and HLA in healthy donors (TCRdb year 2017). As for the study more broadly: An earlier analysis of some 550 of the donors reported more than 250 Gb of sequence data and some 120 million unique TCR beta sequences from about 179 million T cells. A later genetic analysis used genome-wide SNP genotypes for about 65% of the 666 donors, treating that subset as a discovery cohort. The study used immunosequencing to profile the T cell repertoires of around 600 subjects and linked those repertoires to cytomegalovirus serostatus. HLA typing included class I and class II loci at four-digit resolution. Besides the first cohort of some 670 subjects, a separate validation cohort made up of roughly 130 different subjects was used. In an earlier analysis of 550 to 700 of the donors, high-throughput TCR beta sequencing was used to judge whether each TCR beta V gene segment behaved as functional or pseudogenic. Every discovery cohort repertoire had been produced on one sequencing platform. Typing coverage varied by locus: roughly 629-630 donors for A, B, C, DRB1 and DQB1; 522 for DQA1; nearly 610 for DPA1; fewer than 480 for DPB1. The later analysis used no new phenotypic data to find candidate immune exposures, relying instead on TCR beta sequences and their occurrence across donors. Donor age, sex, ethnicity and CMV serostatus were compiled together with the repertoire data. An early release that covered some 640 HLA-typed donors contained 300 to 350 gigabases of sequencing data and about 93 million unique TCR sequences. Four to six DR-DQ haplotypes were handled as single units for association and clustering because linkage in the cohort was strong. Of the roughly 400 genotyped donors, 80% to 90% were placed in the genetic ancestry cluster associated with self-reported Caucasian donors. Among some 400 genotyped donors of the cohort, an average of 235,054 unique TCR beta nucleotide sequences were sequenced per donor, approximately 20% of them non-productive. A later analysis re-analyzed previously published TCR beta repertoires from approximately 700 donors and added high-resolution HLA genotyping to study TCR occurrence patterns. The aim of the study was to test whether cataloging public T cell receptors could identify signatures of past pathogen exposure. To predict cytomegalovirus infection status, the study brought together high-throughput TCR immunosequencing, statistical association of individual TCRs with disease status, and machine learning. Study-level results and caveats: Compared with equally common non-associated chains, HLA-associated TCR beta chains in a later analysis were more clonally expanded and had lower generation probabilities. A cluster of highly shared sequence variants was judged likely to represent a technical artifact of the sequencing pipeline. The earlier analysis of nearly 600 of the donors excluded seventeen rarely observed V segments, including chromosome 9 orphons, because counts were too low. In a later analysis, most CMV-associated TCR beta chains were found to appear HLA-restricted, with HLA associations seemingly driven largely by CMV exposure. A further reported finding was that TCR beta sequences accurately predicted the HLA-A and HLA-B alleles for most subjects in the first cohort. In a later genetic analysis, a missense DCLRE1C variant was associated with V-gene and J-gene trimming of TCR beta chains, and the association was replicated in an independent cohort. The study listed 164 TCR beta chains as associated with cytomegalovirus. In a later analysis, several top co-occurrence clusters were reported to appear linked to parvovirus B19, influenza, CMV and Epstein-Barr virus. According to the authors, the approach could potentially be generalized to other disease states and immunological phenotypes. Because some donors lacked HLA typing at each locus, the association tests relied only on the typed subset. Across donors, most TCR sequences were observed very rarely, whereas some public TCRs were present in many individuals. Three of the identified cytomegalovirus-associated TCR beta chains were confirmed in vitro to be specific for cytomegalovirus antigens. Linkage disequilibrium might explain the correlated functional status among segregating V segments, but an unknown experimental factor could not be excluded. Because the 87-base-pair reads could not distinguish some IMGT-functional V segments, including TRBV6-2 and TRBV6-3, those segments were excluded. Sequencing depth was assumed to be roughly uniform across donors in the presence/absence analyses, though that assumption may not hold. In a later analysis, the rate of TCR association differed among HLA loci, with DRB1 alleles having the most associated TCRs and HLA-C alleles having the fewest. When HLA alleles, especially DR and DQ, strongly co-occurred, attributing TCR associations to individual alleles was difficult. The only immune exposure information available for the cohort was CMV serostatus. Specific HLA alleles were associated with 15,000 to 20,000 TCR beta sequences at a false discovery rate of 0.05 in a later analysis. The classifier was reported to diagnose cytomegalovirus status with high specificity and sensitivity in both the original cohort and the validation cohort. This cohort had only TCR beta chains sequenced, and the lack of alpha or paired-chain data limited which features could be detected. A later genetic analysis reported fewer N-insertions in productive TCRs among donors in an Asian-associated ancestry cluster than the approximately 670-donor mean. In an earlier analysis of some 540 of the donors, most TCR beta V segments appeared in productive rearrangements about 87% or about 30% of the time, broadly matching IMGT annotations.

CDR1 and CDR2, per the germline V gene (reference sequence), are MNHEY and SMNVEV. Measured from the cysteine to the phenylalanine, the CDR3 is 14 residues long. The retained sequence is limited to the CDR3, 42 bases, with the frame set at the first base. V drops 4 bases and J drops 2 bases, leaving 12 bases in between. As for this clone: Its binding antigen is unknown. No base qualities exist here, and no much larger clone lies one base off it.

The library was generated by the immunoSEQ multiplex PCR assay. A mixture of 60 forward primers for TCR Vbeta segments and 13 reverse primers for TCR Jbeta segments was used in the multiplex PCR. The CDR3 region of rearranged TCR beta genes was amplified from genomic DNA with a multiplex PCR assay. Amplified TCR beta libraries were sequenced as 87-base-pair reads on the Illumina HiSeq System. Processing in the source paper ran as follows. A later analysis tallied roughly 78 million unique TCR beta chains across the 600 to 700 repertoires, and around 10 million of those chains were shared by two or more donors. To remove PCR and sequencing errors, raw reads were error-corrected and collapsed into unique sequences using a nearest-neighbor algorithm that merged closely related sequences. Alignment of CDR3 sequences to IMGT reference sequences was used to assign V, D and J gene segments. For a sequence to be retained, a match of at least six nucleotides was required to both a V gene segment and a J gene segment. Rearrangements were called productive when the CDR3 lacked stop codons and stayed in frame with V and J; all others were non-productive. Following IMGT convention, CDR3 was defined as the stretch from the second conserved V-encoded cysteine to the conserved J-encoded phenylalanine. Sequences without an unambiguous match to a single V gene segment were excluded from the earlier analysis of about 630 of the donors. An earlier analysis of a few hundred of the donors classified V segments as functional when productive rearrangements were above 56.7% and as segregating when the standard deviation between donors was above 5%. A statistical classification framework was built for diagnosing cytomegalovirus status from the catalog of TCR beta chain sequences. In a later analysis, V and J genes were assigned by comparing TCR nucleotide sequences against IMGT/GENE-DB human TR gene sequences. A later analysis assigned CDR3 sequences and most-parsimonious VDJ recombination scenarios with the TCRdist pipeline. In a later analysis, each TCR beta chain was defined by its CDR3 amino acid sequence together with its V-gene family, and reads without a unique V-gene family were excluded. As a way to deal with suspected cross-contamination and a sequencing artifact, a later analysis dropped approximately 590 nucleotide sequences that were highly shared and had low generation probability. A later analysis calculated a clonal expansion index for each public chain from normalized within-repertoire ranks of inferred template counts. In a later analysis, generation probabilities were computed with a VDJ recombination model fitted to out-of-frame rearrangements, and the resulting probabilities were checked against IGoR. In a later analysis, TCR-TCR, TCR-HLA and TCR-CMV co-occurrence was scored with hypergeometric tests, and a repertoire-size bias correction was applied to TCR pairs. To estimate false discovery rates, a later analysis permuted the HLA or CMV assignments 20 times. In a later analysis, co-occurring TCRs were grouped with DBSCAN, and TCRdist sequence similarity was added when clustering was performed within HLA-allele-positive subsets. For co-occurrence clustering, repertoires with fewer than 30,000 or more than 120,000 public chains were excluded, along with roughly 5 repertoires with anomalous nucleotide sharing. TCRdb stores this immuneACCESS table with in-frame sequences only. Part of the clones is absent; in the studies checked, under half of the shortfall reflects unresolved V genes, and no reason is known for the rest. Clone size and V and J calls were adopted from that table, with D and trimming inferred from the DNA. This sample comprises about 150,000 clones, approximately 80% of them detected only once. The ten largest make up about 13% of the sample.

The cohort comprised some 730 healthy bone marrow donors. All cohort members were sampled while nominally healthy, although unrecorded immune exposures were likely present. The donor tested CMV seropositive and was one of the 289 seropositive cohort members. A peripheral blood sample was collected from each donor, and TCR beta sequencing was performed on peripheral blood mononuclear cells. The Qiagen DNeasy Blood Extraction Kit was used to extract genomic DNA from the blood cell samples. The source of this sequence is a man aged 40-49 years in good health and CMV-seropositive. The specimen sequenced was PBMCs. The rearranged segments are TRBV27 and TRBJ2-7; the D gene is unclear. In nucleotide form, the sequence is TGTGCCAGCAGTTACCACTCATCGGCCTACGAGCAGTACTTC. It translates as CASSYHSSAYEQYF.